The 18 T cell receptor beta chains below were found in one sample sequenced in a study of T cells after yellow fever vaccination (dated by TCRdb to the late 2010s). According to the study, the label for this sample's treatment or condition signals: live attenuated yellow fever vaccine strain. The library was made by 5' RACE. Data came from an Illumina HiSeq 2500. TCRdb handled the public reads itself, with Q25 trimming in fastp and clone calling in MiXCR, and kept productive beta chains. Each entry merges the rows of one CDR3 protein and shows their most common DNA and genes. This sample comprises a few hundred thousand distinct CDR3 sequences, less than 9.5% of them detected only once. The ten largest account for under 20% of the sample. Sequences were derived from PBMCs, sampled 45 days after the first yellow fever vaccination. Receptors were obtained from a man between 18 and 35 years old who received the YFV17D yellow fever vaccine.

The CDR3 spells CASSGPSGTFYNEQFF. CDR3 DNA sequence: TGTGCCAGCTCAGGTCCTAGCGGGACCTTCTACAATGAGCAGTTCTTC. The chain has TRBV18 and TRBJ2-1; 9 positions agree with TRBD2. Per the germline V gene, CDR1 is KGHSH and CDR2 is LQKENI. After removal of 5 bases from V and 3 bases from J, the junction contained 8 bases not matched to a gene. The length of the CDR3 is 16 residues.

This clonotype was seen a handful of times. The chain links TRBV28 to TRBJ1-1; D possibly corresponds to TRBD1 (5 bases). The V and J ends lost 2 bases and 3 bases respectively, with 13 bases between them. The germline V gene has CDR1 MDHEN and CDR2 SYDVKM. The CDR3 is made up of 15 amino acids. In DNA form, the CDR3 reads TGTGCCAGCAGTTTAGAGTTCCGGGGGTACACTGAAGCTTTCTTT. It yields the protein CASSLEFRGYTEAFF.

This clonotype appeared many times. The chain uses TRBV6-5 and TRBJ2-3, with 14 bases aligning to TRBD2. The length of the CDR3 is 17 residues. J was trimmed by 4 bases and V by 0 bases; bases with no gene match: 3. Germline CDR1 reads MNHEY; CDR2 reads SVGAGI. This chain's CDR3 is CASSYSRLAGGSDTQYF. CDR3 bases: TGTGCCAGCAGTTACTCGAGACTAGCGGGGGGGTCAGATACGCAGTATTTT.

V and J are TRBV27 and TRBJ1-1, with D unresolved. The V end was cut by 2 bases, the J end by 1 base, with 5 bases between. There are 13 residues in the CDR3. Germline V CDR1 and CDR2: MNHEY, SMNVEV (reference sequence). Here the CDR3 DNA reads TGTGCCAGCAGTTTAGACGAGAACACTGAAGCTTTCTTT. It codes for CASSLDENTEAFF.

This clonotype was observed a handful of times. The V and J genes are TRBV4-1 and TRBJ2-1, with a weak D call TRBD1 (5 bases). V was shortened by 2 bases and J by 2 bases, with 16 bases between the two germline ends. This CDR3 spans 17 amino acids. Germline V gene lookup returns CDR1 MGHRA and CDR2 YSYEKL. Here the CDR3 reads CASSQSSGHRTYNEQFF. The CDR3 DNA sequence: TGCGCCAGCAGCCAATCATCCGGACACCGAACCTACAATGAGCAGTTCTTC.

The chain joins TRBV4-3 to TRBJ2-1; D not certain. Trimming removed 1 base at V and 5 bases at J, with 9 bases between. From germline, CDR1 is LGHNA and CDR2 YSLEER. The CDR3 totals 14 residues. This CDR3 is CASSQVTRHNEQFF. In nucleotides, the CDR3 is TGCGCCAGCAGCCAAGTAACCAGACACAATGAGCAGTTCTTC.

Ten or more counts support this clonotype. V usage is TRBV5-5 and J usage is TRBJ2-3; D is perhaps TRBD1 (6 bases). Germline V lookup: CDR1 SGHKS, CDR2 YYEKEE (reference sequence). The ends were cut back, 4 bases at V and 1 base at J, with 10 bases in the middle. The CDR3 is made up of 14 amino acids. The CDR3 coding sequence is TGTGCCAGCAGCCCCAGGGGACGCACAGATACGCAGTATTTT. As protein: CASSPRGRTDTQYF.

This clonotype came up a few times. The chain links TRBV5-6 to TRBJ2-1; TRBD2 matches 7 bases. Trimming cost V 7 bases and J 2 bases; bases outside gene matches: 9. CDR3 length: 15 residues. Germline V gives CDR1 SGHDT, CDR2 YYEEEE. DNA of the CDR3: TGTGCCAGCGGGGGACTACCCTTAACCTACAATGAGCAGTTCTTC. This translates into CASGGLPLTYNEQFF. The full variable domain, completed using reference TRBV5-6 and TRBJ2-1, is DAGVTQSPTHLIKTRGQQVTLRCSPKSGHDTVSWYQQALGQGPQFIFQYYEEEERQRGNFPDRFSGHQFPNYSSELNVNALLLGDSALYLCASGGLPLTYNEQFFGPGTRLTVL.

The CDR3 sequence: CASTYNPLQPQHF. The CDR3 nucleotides are TGTGCCAGCACCTACAACCCCCTCCAGCCCCAGCATTTT. This chain connects TRBV6-6 to TRBJ1-5; D unclear. V lost 7 bases and J 7 bases, leaving 14 bases between the germline ends. The CDR3 totals 13 residues. Germline values: CDR1 MNHNY, CDR2 SVGAGI (reference sequence).

The chain is built from TRBV7-2 and TRBJ2-5; 11 bases align to TRBD2. The CDR3 totals 15 residues. Trimming took 1 base from V and 9 from J; bases not matched to a gene: 7. Germline V lookup: CDR1 SGHTA, CDR2 FQGNSA. DNA of the CDR3: TGTGCCAGCAGCTTAGGGCTAGCGGGGGGAAAGGCCCAGTACTTC. Its translation: CASSLGLAGGKAQYF.

This sequence joins TRBV7-9 and TRBJ2-3, with TRBD2 matching 9 bases. The V segment lost 0 bases and the J segment 3 bases; nucleotides outside the gene matches: 7. This CDR3 has 17 residues. The germline V gene has CDR1 SEHNR and CDR2 FQNEAQ (reference sequence). The CDR3 loop reads CASSLAPSGGNTDTQYF. CDR3 nucleotides: TGTGCCAGCAGCTTAGCGCCCAGCGGGGGGAATACAGATACGCAGTATTTT.

This clonotype was recorded a few times. The chain joins TRBV5-6 to TRBJ2-7; 8 bases fit TRBD1. Germline CDR1 and CDR2: SGHDT and YYEEEE. The CDR3 length is 16 residues. The V segment lost 4 bases and the J segment 6 bases; nucleotides outside the gene matches: 15. The DNA of the CDR3 is TGTGCCAGCAGCCCGGGGACAGGAACACCCGGGGGCGAGCAGTACTTC. As protein: CASSPGTGTPGGEQYF.

This clonotype was seen only a few times. The chain joins TRBV5-4 to TRBJ1-1; D is perhaps TRBD1 (5 bases). This CDR3 has 15 amino acids. V lost 4 bases to trimming and J lost 1 base, with 14 bases between them. Per germline, CDR1 SGHNT and CDR2 YYREEE (reference sequence). The CDR3 region is CASSQQEFGNTEAFF. In DNA form, the CDR3 reads TGTGCCAGCAGCCAACAGGAATTTGGGAACACTGAAGCTTTCTTT.

This clonotype turned up a few times. The rearrangement joins TRBV5-1 to TRBJ1-1; the D is unclear. Trimming removed 5 bases at V and 0 bases at J, with 11 bases between. The CDR3 sequence is 14 residues long. Looked up from germline, CDR1 is SGHRS and CDR2 is YFSETQ. This CDR3 is CASSRYRMNTEAFF. In DNA form, the CDR3 reads TGCGCCAGCAGTCGGTACAGAATGAACACTGAAGCTTTCTTT.

The chain is built from TRBV6-5 and TRBJ1-1, with a tentative D call TRBD1 (5 bases). The ends were cut back, 0 bases at V and 5 bases at J, with 10 bases in the middle. This CDR3 has 14 residues. In germline, CDR1 is MNHEY, CDR2 SVGAGI. The CDR3 coding sequence is TGTGCCAGCAGTTACTCGAATCGGGGGACTGAAGCTTTCTTT. It yields the protein CASSYSNRGTEAFF.

The V gene is TRBV28, the J gene TRBJ1-5; D is unclear. Germline V gives CDR1 MDHEN, CDR2 SYDVKM. The CDR3 extends over 14 amino acids. Deletions cut 5 bases from V and 4 bases from J, with 12 bases between. The CDR3 is CASSGVLSNQPQHF. The CDR3 DNA is TGTGCCAGCAGTGGGGTACTGAGTAATCAGCCCCAGCATTTT.

This rearrangement joins TRBV30 to TRBJ2-3, with 7 bases matching TRBD2. From germline, CDR1 is GTSNPN and CDR2 SVGIG (reference sequence). This CDR3 contains 18 residues. Trimming removed 0 bases from V and 2 bases from J; junction bases left unmatched: 14. As DNA, the CDR3 is TGTGCCTGGAGTGTATATTTTCTGGCGGGGGAGCACACAGATACGCAGTATTTT. Its protein product is CAWSVYFLAGEHTDTQYF.

This clonotype was picked up a small number of times. V is TRBV5-6 and J is TRBJ1-4; no firm D call. Germline V gene lookup returns CDR1 SGHDT and CDR2 YYEEEE. V was shortened by 0 bases and J by 5 bases, with 14 bases between the two germline ends. The CDR3 length is 16 residues. The CDR3 loop reads CASSLDGYIRNEKLFF. The CDR3, as DNA: TGTGCCAGCAGCTTGGATGGCTATATTCGGAATGAAAAACTGTTTTTT.